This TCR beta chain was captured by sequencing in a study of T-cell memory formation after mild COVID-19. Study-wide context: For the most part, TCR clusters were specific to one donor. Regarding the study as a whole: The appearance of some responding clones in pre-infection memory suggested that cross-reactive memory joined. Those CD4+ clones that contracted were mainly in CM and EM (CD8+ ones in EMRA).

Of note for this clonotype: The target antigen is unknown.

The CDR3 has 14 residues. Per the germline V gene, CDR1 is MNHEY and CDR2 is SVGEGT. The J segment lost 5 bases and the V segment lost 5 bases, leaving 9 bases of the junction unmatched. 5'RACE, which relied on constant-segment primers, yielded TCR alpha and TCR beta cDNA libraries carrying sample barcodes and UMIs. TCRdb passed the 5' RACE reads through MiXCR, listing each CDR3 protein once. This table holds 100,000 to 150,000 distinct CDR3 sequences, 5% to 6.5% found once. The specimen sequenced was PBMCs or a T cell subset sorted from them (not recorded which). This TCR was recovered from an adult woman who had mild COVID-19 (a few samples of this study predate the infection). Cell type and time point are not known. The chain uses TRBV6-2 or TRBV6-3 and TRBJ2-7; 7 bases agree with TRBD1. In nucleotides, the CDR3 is TGTGCCAGCAGTCAGACAGGGAAATCGAACGAGCAGTACTTC. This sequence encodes CASSQTGKSNEQYF.